The next 28 T cell receptor beta chains were all read from a single sample in a study of T cells expressing NK-cell markers. TCRdb reanalyzed the 5' RACE reads and collapses them to one entry per CDR3 protein, without DNA. In all, the sample yields some 140,000 distinct CDR3 sequences. The sample taken for sequencing was blood T cells: a sorted CD56 or NKG2C T cell subset, CD4+ or CD8+ T cells, or bulk PBMC T cells (not recorded which). The receptors here all came from a woman between 50 and 59 years old in good health.

The gene calls are TRBV3-1 and TRBJ2-2. The CDR3 is 15 residues long. Germline V CDR1 and CDR2: LGHDT, YNNKEL (reference sequence). CDR3 sequence reads: CASSRFLANTGELFF.

The chain couples TRBV7-9 to TRBJ2-1; as DNA is missing, the TRBD1 call by TCRdb cannot be tested. CDR1 and CDR2 (germline): SEHNR, FQNEAQ (reference sequence). This CDR3 region has 15 residues. The CDR3 spells CASSPRQGIYNEQFF.

The chain uses TRBV5-1 and TRBJ2-5; without DNA, the TCRdb call of TRBD2 cannot be checked. The germline V gene encodes CDR1 SGHRS and CDR2 YFSETQ. The CDR3 spans 17 residues. CDR3 region: CASSSAISVAREETQYF.

The CDR3 sequence: CSARRTSGSYFEQFF. V is TRBV20-1 and J is TRBJ2-1; TCRdb picks TRBD2, but there is no DNA to check that call. Germline V CDR1 and CDR2: DFQATT, SNEGSKA (reference sequence). This CDR3 has 15 residues.

This chain joins TRBV7-6 and TRBJ2-5; the TCRdb call, TRBD2, lacks DNA for checking. Germline loops: CDR1 SGHVS, CDR2 FNYEAQ. CDR3 length: 15 residues. Here the CDR3 reads CASSPHGTPRETQYF.

The V call is TRBV19, the J call TRBJ1-4; TCRdb proposes TRBD1, but this gene call is untestable without DNA. Germline assignment: CDR1 LNHDA and CDR2 SQIVND (reference sequence). This CDR3 region has 12 residues. CDR3 protein: CATLGQSEKLFF.

The chain couples TRBV9 to TRBJ1-2; TCRdb returns TRBD1, unconfirmable since there is no DNA. The CDR3 has 11 amino acids. Germline values: CDR1 SGDLS, CDR2 YYNGEE. CDR3 in amino acids: CASSDRVGYTF.

The chain joins TRBV4-1 to TRBJ2-3; lacking DNA, the TRBD2 call made by TCRdb goes unchecked. Germline V gene data show CDR1 as MGHRA and CDR2 as YSYEKL. This CDR3 has 15 residues. The CDR3 sequence: CASSTGTRWSDTQYF.

The rearrangement joins TRBV7-9 to TRBJ2-1. Germline V lookup: CDR1 SEHNR, CDR2 FQNEAQ (reference sequence). CDR3 length: 14 residues. The CDR3 protein is CASSSSGSPNEQFF.

J is TRBJ2-7 and V is TRBV19. The germline CDR1 and CDR2 sequences are LNHDA and SQIVND (reference sequence). The CDR3 sequence is 13 residues long. CDR3 residues: CASKHPDDYEQYF.

This chain uses TRBV7-2 with TRBJ2-1. CDR3 size: 11 residues. Germline V lookup: CDR1 SGHTA, CDR2 FQGNSA. CDR3 loop: CASSPNYEQFF.

This chain joins TRBV6-1 and TRBJ2-1; lacking DNA, the TRBD1 call made by TCRdb goes unchecked. This CDR3 region has 16 residues. CDR1 and CDR2 from the germline V gene are MNHNS and SASEGT. CDR3: CASSEGRGPSYNEQFF.

The genes are TRBV12-3 or TRBV12-4 and TRBJ1-2; TCRdb's D gene call, TRBD1, goes unchecked for lack of DNA. This CDR3 contains 15 residues. This CDR3 is CASSLWAGDDYGYTF.

The V gene is TRBV12-3 or TRBV12-4, the J gene TRBJ2-1; TCRdb selects TRBD2, and the lack of DNA leaves this call unchecked. This CDR3 has 12 residues. The CDR3: CASGPQYNEQFF.

J is TRBJ1-4 and V is TRBV7-8; there is no DNA to check the TCRdb D call of TRBD1. Germline CDR1 and CDR2: SGHVS and FQNEAQ. CDR3 length equals 15 residues. The CDR3 protein is CASSLSGESNEKLFF.

The rearrangement joins TRBV11-2 to TRBJ2-3; as DNA is missing, the TRBD1 call by TCRdb cannot be tested. The CDR3 is 15 residues long. Looked up from germline, CDR1 is SGHAT and CDR2 is FQNNGV. The CDR3 sequence: CASSPGGGGTDTQYF.

The gene calls are TRBV4-1 and TRBJ1-5; absent DNA, TCRdb's TRBD1 call cannot be checked. Germline CDR1 is MGHRA and CDR2 is YSYEKL. The CDR3 contains 14 residues. CDR3 protein: CASSQDRGAQPQHF.

V is TRBV19 and J is TRBJ2-1. The CDR3 extends over 15 amino acids. Per germline, CDR1 LNHDA and CDR2 SQIVND (reference sequence). The CDR3 protein is CASSIGSFSYNEQFF.

The rearrangement links TRBV14 to TRBJ1-2. Germline V gives CDR1 SGHDN, CDR2 FVKESK. This CDR3 contains 12 residues. CDR3 sequence reads: CASRRRYYGYTF.

The chain couples TRBV10-3 to TRBJ2-1; TCRdb proposes TRBD2, but this gene call is untestable without DNA. The germline V gene encodes CDR1 ENHRY and CDR2 SYGVKD. The CDR3 sequence is 17 residues long. The CDR3 here is CAAWTVPGEGPYNEQFF.

The chain recombines TRBV14 with TRBJ1-6; the TCRdb call, TRBD1, lacks DNA for checking. The germline V gene encodes CDR1 SGHDN and CDR2 FVKESK. The CDR3 runs to 14 residues. This CDR3 is CASSQDRVSSPLHF.

V gene TRBV7-8 combines with J gene TRBJ2-3; no DNA is available, so the TRBD1 call from TCRdb remains unchecked. The CDR3 covers 16 residues. Germline V gives CDR1 SGHVS, CDR2 FQNEAQ. CDR3 protein: CASSVNTGGAADTQYF. The entire variable domain, with the rest obtained from reference TRBV7-8 and TRBJ2-3, is as follows: GAGVSQSPRYKVAKRGQDVALRCDPISGHVSLFWYQQALGQGPEFLTYFQNEAQLDKSGLPSDRFFAERPEGSVSTLKIQRTQQEDSAVYLCASSVNTGGAADTQYFGPGTRLTVL.

The rearrangement joins TRBV7-9 to TRBJ2-3; lacking DNA, the TRBD1 call made by TCRdb goes unchecked. The CDR3 extends over 15 amino acids. The germline V gene encodes CDR1 SEHNR and CDR2 FQNEAQ (reference sequence). The CDR3 loop is CASSYSTGSTDTQYF.

The V call is TRBV12-3 or TRBV12-4, the J call TRBJ1-4; TCRdb's assignment of TRBD1 cannot be checked, as there is no DNA. This CDR3 spans 17 amino acids. The CDR3 protein is CASRPETGTWENEKLFF.

The chain joins TRBV12-3 or TRBV12-4 to TRBJ2-1. CDR3 length: 16 amino acids. CDR3 protein: CASSSARLSSYNEQFF.

The chain employs TRBV6-6 and TRBJ2-1. This CDR3 comprises 15 residues. Germline CDR1 is MNHNY and CDR2 is SVGAGI (reference sequence). The CDR3 region is CASSYGTSDRNEQFF.

The chain carries TRBV6-5 and TRBJ1-1. CDR1 and CDR2 from the germline V gene are MNHEY and SVGAGI. This CDR3 spans 13 amino acids. CDR3 protein: CASSYFGGTEAFF.

The chain employs TRBV7-6 and TRBJ2-1; TCRdb returns TRBD1, unconfirmable since there is no DNA. Germline V gene sequence: CDR1 SGHVS, CDR2 FNYEAQ. The CDR3 is 15 amino acids. The CDR3: CASSPQGASYNEQFF. Complete variable domain (other parts from reference TRBV7-6 and TRBJ2-1): GAGVSQSPRYKVTKRGQDVALRCDPISGHVSLYWYRQALGQGPEFLTYFNYEAQQDKSGLPNDRFSAERPEGSISTLTIQRTEQRDSAMYRCASSPQGASYNEQFFGPGTRLTVL.